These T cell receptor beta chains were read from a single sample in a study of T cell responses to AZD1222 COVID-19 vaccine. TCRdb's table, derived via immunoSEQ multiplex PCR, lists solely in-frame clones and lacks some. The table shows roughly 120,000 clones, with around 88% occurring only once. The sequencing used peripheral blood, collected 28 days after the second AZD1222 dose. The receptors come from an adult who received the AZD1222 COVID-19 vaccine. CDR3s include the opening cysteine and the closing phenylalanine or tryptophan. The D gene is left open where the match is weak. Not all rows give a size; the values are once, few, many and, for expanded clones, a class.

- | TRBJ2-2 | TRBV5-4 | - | TGTGCCAGCAGCCGAGTCTACACCGGGGAGCTGTTTTTT | CASSRVYTGELFF
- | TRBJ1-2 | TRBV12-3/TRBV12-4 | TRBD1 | TGTGCCAGCAGCCCGGACAGGGGCTATGGCTACACCTTC | CASSPDRGYGYTF
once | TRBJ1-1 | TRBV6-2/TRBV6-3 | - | TGTGCCAGCAGTTTGATGAACACTGAAGCTTTCTTT | CASSLMNTEAFF
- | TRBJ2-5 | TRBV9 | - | TGTGCCAGCAGCCGGAAAGAGACCCAGTACTTC | CASSRKETQYF
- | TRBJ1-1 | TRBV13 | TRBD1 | TGTGCCAGCAGATTCGGACAGGGCGAAGCTTTCTTT | CASRFGQGEAFF
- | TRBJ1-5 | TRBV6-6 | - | TGTGCCAGCGCGGACAGAAATAGCAATCAGCCCCAGCATTTT | CASADRNSNQPQHF
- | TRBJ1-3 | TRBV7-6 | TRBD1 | TGTGCCAGCAGCTTAAAGGCTGCCGGCAGGGGGGTCTCTGGAAACACCATATATTTT | CASSLKAAGRGVSGNTIYF
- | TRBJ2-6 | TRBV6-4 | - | TGTGCCAGCAGTGACGGCGCGAGCTCTGGGGCCAACGTCCTGACTTTC | CASSDGASSGANVLTF
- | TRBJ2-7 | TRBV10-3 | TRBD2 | TGTGCCATCAGTGCTACTAGCGGGGGGGCCTACGAGCAGTACTTC | CAISATSGGAYEQYF
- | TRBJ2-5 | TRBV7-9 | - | TGTGCCAGCAGCTCAGGGGGGGAAGAGACCCAGTACTTC | CASSSGGEETQYF
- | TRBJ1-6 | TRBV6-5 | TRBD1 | TGTGCCAGCAGTCCACGGACAGGGTACTCACCCCTCCACTTT | CASSPRTGYSPLHF
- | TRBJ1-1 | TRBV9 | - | TGTGCCAGCAGCGTTCAGGATCTAAACACTGAAGCTTTCTTT | CASSVQDLNTEAFF
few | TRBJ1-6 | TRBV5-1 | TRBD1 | TGCGCCAGCAGCCCAAACCCCGGACAGGGGATTGTTACACCCCTCCACTTT | CASSPNPGQGIVTPLHF
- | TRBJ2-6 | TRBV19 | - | TGTGCCAGTAGTATGACGGACGCATCTGGGGCCAACGTCCTGACTTTC | CASSMTDASGANVLTF
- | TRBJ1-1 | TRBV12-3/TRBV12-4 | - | - | CASILDTEAFF
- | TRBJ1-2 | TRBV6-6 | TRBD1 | TGTGCCAGCAGTCGAGACAGGGACAGCGGCTACACCTTC | CASSRDRDSGYTF
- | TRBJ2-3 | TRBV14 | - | TGTGCCAGCAGCCAAGGAGGGATAAGCACAGATACGCAGTATTTT | CASSQGGISTDTQYF
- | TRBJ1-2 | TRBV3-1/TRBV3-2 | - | TGTGCCAGCAGCCGAGCCCCGGGGGGCTTTAACTATGGCTACACCTTC | CASSRAPGGFNYGYTF
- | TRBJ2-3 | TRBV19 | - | TGTGCCAGTAGCCCGGACCCAGATACGCAGTATTTT | CASSPDPDTQYF
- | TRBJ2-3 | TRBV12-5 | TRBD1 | TGTGCTAGTGGACGTGGACAGGGTGACAAAGATACGCAGTATTTT | CASGRGQGDKDTQYF
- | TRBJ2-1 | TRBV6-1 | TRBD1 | TGTGCCAGCAGTGAACCGGGACAGGGGAACGATGAGCAGTTCTTC | CASSEPGQGNDEQFF
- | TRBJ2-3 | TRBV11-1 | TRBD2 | TGTGCCAGCAGCCCTGCGGGGGGGACAGATACGCAGTATTTT | CASSPAGGTDTQYF
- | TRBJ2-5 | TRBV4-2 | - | TGTGCCAGCAGCCAAGATGGGCAAGAGACCCAGTACTTC | CASSQDGQETQYF
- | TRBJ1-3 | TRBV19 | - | TGTGCCAGTAGTAGTGGCAGCTCTGGAAACACCATATATTTT | CASSSGSSGNTIYF
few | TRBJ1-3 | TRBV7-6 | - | TGTGCCAGCAGCCCGGGGGAGGGAGGAGGAAACACCATATATTTT | CASSPGEGGGNTIYF